A single sample is the source of the 10 T cell receptor beta chains below, sequenced in a study of T-cell reconstitution after alpha-beta-depleted transplantation in children. The TCRbeta library incorporated unique molecular identifiers. TCRdb called the PCR reads again in MiXCR, with one record for every CDR3 protein. This table holds fewer than 500,000 distinct CDR3 sequences, approximately 42% found once. The sequences come from PBMCs, collected before TCRalphabeta/CD19-depleted stem cell transplant. The source of these receptors is a girl aged 2-15 years with aplastic anemia, due to receive a stem cell transplant.

The V and J genes are TRBV25-1 and TRBJ2-3, with a weak D call TRBD1 (6 bases). The CDR3 spans 14 residues. The V and J ends lost 4 bases and 3 bases respectively, with 11 bases between them. Germline lookup yields CDR1 MGHDK and CDR2 SYGVNS. The CDR3 spells CASSGIRGTDTQYF. The CDR3 DNA reads as TGTGCCAGCAGTGGAATCAGGGGAACAGATACGCAGTATTTT.

This chain uses TRBV29-1 with TRBJ2-5; D is undetermined. The CDR3 is 13 residues long. The germline CDR1 and CDR2 sequences are SQVTM and ANQGSEA. Between the trimmed V and J ends, which lost 6 bases and 2 bases, there was a span of 13 bases. The CDR3 reads CSVTSGFQETQYF. For the CDR3, the DNA is TGCAGCGTAACATCCGGGTTTCAAGAGACCCAGTACTTC.

This clonotype was counted between two and nine times. The rearrangement links TRBV10-2 to TRBJ2-5; no clear D. Per germline, CDR1 WSHSY and CDR2 SAAADI. This CDR3 is built from 11 residues. V was clipped by 8 bases and J by 7 bases, with 11 bases between them. The DNA for the CDR3 is TGCGCCAGCGGTCCGACGGGGACCCAGTACTTC. Translation gives CASGPTGTQYF.

This clonotype has just a few counts. This rearrangement joins TRBV11-2 to TRBJ2-1; perhaps TRBD2 as D (6 bases). Germline V lookup: CDR1 SGHAT, CDR2 FQNNGV. This CDR3 has 14 residues. Trimming pared 4 bases from V and 6 bases from J, leaving 13 bases between. The CDR3 here is CASSSLKEGNEQFF. CDR3 DNA sequence: TGTGCCAGCAGCTCCCTGAAGGAGGGCAATGAGCAGTTCTTC.

The chain couples TRBV20-1 to TRBJ2-1; 7 positions agree with TRBD2. The CDR3 has 16 amino acids. With V trimmed by 4 bases and J by 0 bases, 9 bases remained unmatched. Germline CDR1 reads DFQATT; CDR2 reads SNEGSKA (reference sequence). CDR3 DNA sequence: TGCAGTGCTAATCTGCTAGCGGTCAGCTCCTACAATGAGCAGTTCTTC. Translating it yields CSANLLAVSSYNEQFF.

This clonotype was counted only a few times. The chain links TRBV6-1 to TRBJ1-1; the match to TRBD1 covers 8 bases. CDR1 MNHNS and CDR2 SASEGT come from the germline V gene. This CDR3 is built from 14 residues. V was pared by 6 bases and J by 5 bases, with 8 bases of the junction left unmatched. For the CDR3, the DNA is TGTGCCAGCAGATCGGACAGGGTTTGGACTGAAGCTTTCTTT. Translating it yields CASRSDRVWTEAFF.

This chain connects TRBV27 to TRBJ2-7; 8 positions match TRBD1. This CDR3 is 15 amino acids long. CDR1 is MNHEY, CDR2 SMNVEV, per germline (reference sequence). V was pared by 4 bases and J by 8 bases, with 13 bases of the junction left unmatched. The CDR3 sequence: CASSSRTGMLVKQYF. In DNA form, the CDR3 reads TGTGCCAGCAGTTCCAGGACAGGGATGCTTGTTAAGCAGTACTTC.

The CDR3 sequence: CASSPETYRVNNEQFF. CDR3 nucleotides: TGTGCCAGCAGCCCCGAAACCTACAGGGTGAACAATGAGCAGTTCTTC. The chain carries TRBV7-6 and TRBJ2-1; D might be TRBD1 (6 bases). With 5 bases removed from V and 5 bases from J, the gap between germline ends came to 19 bases. Germline lookup yields CDR1 SGHVS and CDR2 FNYEAQ. This CDR3 is built from 16 residues.

The chain recombines TRBV7-2 with TRBJ2-7, with 11 bases lining up with TRBD1. This CDR3 is built from 15 residues. Unmatched junction bases numbered 6, after V lost 5 bases and J lost 3 bases. The V gene's germline CDR1 is SGHTA and CDR2 FQGNSA. CDR3 DNA: TGTGCCAGCAGCCCCACCGGGACAGGGGGCTACGAGCAGTACTTC. It yields the protein CASSPTGTGGYEQYF.

The count of this clonotype is one. This chain connects TRBV4-1 to TRBJ1-6; D gene unclear. The CDR3 is made up of 16 amino acids. Deletions cut 4 bases from V and 7 bases from J, with 17 bases between. CDR1 and CDR2 (germline): MGHRA, YSYEKL. CDR3: CASSPLQLDRNSPLHF. Written as DNA, the CDR3 is TGCGCCAGCAGCCCCCTCCAGCTGGACCGCAATTCACCCCTCCACTTT.